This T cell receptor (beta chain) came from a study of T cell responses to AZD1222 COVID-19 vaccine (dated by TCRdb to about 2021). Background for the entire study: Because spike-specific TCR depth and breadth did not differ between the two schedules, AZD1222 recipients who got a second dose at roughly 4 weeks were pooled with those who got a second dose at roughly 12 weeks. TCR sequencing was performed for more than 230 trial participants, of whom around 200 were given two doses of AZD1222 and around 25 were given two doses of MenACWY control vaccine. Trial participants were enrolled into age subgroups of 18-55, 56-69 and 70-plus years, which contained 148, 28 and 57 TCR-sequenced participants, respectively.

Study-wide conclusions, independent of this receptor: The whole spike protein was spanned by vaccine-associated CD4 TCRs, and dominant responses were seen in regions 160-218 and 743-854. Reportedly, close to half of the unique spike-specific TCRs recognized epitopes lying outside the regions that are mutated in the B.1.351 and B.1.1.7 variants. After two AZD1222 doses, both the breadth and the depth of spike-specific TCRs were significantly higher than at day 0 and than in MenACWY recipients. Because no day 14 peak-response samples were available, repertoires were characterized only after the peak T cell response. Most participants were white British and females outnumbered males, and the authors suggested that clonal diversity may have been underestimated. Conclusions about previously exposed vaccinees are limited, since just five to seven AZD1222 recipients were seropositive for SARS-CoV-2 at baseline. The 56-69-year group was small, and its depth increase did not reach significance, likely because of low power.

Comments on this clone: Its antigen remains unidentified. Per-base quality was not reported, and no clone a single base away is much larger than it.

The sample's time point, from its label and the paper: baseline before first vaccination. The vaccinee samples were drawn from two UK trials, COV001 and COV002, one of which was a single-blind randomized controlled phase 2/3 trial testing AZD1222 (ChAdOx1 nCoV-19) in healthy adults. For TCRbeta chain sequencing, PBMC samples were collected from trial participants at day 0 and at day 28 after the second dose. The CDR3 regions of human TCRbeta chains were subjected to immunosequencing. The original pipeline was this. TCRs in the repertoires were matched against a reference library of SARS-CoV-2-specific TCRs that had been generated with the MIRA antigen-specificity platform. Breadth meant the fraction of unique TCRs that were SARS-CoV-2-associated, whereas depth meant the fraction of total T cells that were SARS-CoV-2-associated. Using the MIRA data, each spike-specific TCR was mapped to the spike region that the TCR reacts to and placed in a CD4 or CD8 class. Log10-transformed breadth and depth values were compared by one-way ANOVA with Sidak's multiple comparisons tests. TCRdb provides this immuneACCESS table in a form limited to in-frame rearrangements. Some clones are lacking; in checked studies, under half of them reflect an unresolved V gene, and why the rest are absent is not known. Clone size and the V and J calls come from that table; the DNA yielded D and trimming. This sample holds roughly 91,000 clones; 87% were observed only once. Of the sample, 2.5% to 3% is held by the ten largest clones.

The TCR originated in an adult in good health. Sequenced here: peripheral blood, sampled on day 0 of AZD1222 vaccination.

CDR3 loop: CASSPKRLLGDTEAFF. The DNA sequence is as follows: TGTGCCAGCAGCCCCAAAAGGCTCTTGGGGGACACTGAAGCTTTCTTT. The chain is assembled from TRBV7-9 and TRBJ1-1, with TRBD1 perhaps the D gene, on 5 matching bases. The CDR3 contains 16 residues, cysteine and phenylalanine counted. The CDR3 DNA has 48 bases and is translated from base 1. The CDR1 and CDR2 encoded by the germline V gene (reference sequence) are SEHNR and FQNEAQ. V and J lose 5 bases and 3 bases, and a span of 19 bases separates them.